Below, 3 T cell receptor beta chains from the same sample are listed, as sequenced in a study of control samples from healthy donors and cancer patients. This table comes from immunoSEQ multiplex PCR, and its TCRdb copy is limited to in-frame clones, with some not included. The sample includes roughly 83,000 clones, almost 85% of them seen just once. The specimen sequenced was blood. These TCRs come from a woman aged 60-70 years in good health.

J is TRBJ2-2 and V is TRBV3-1 (or the pseudogene TRBV3-2); 8 bases are shared with TRBD2. This CDR3 region has 16 residues. From germline, CDR1 is LGHDT and CDR2 YNNKEL (reference sequence). Germline trimming cut 5 bases from V and 2 bases from J; bases unmatched to any gene: 7. CDR3 in amino acids: CASSRTSGGNTGELFF. The CDR3 DNA is TGTGCCAGCAGCAGAACTAGCGGAGGAAACACCGGGGAGCTGTTTTTT.

The rearrangement uses TRBV18 and TRBJ2-3; D uncertain. This CDR3 contains 12 residues. The germline gives CDR1 KGHSH, CDR2 LQKENI. Deletions cut 3 bases from V and 6 bases from J, with 7 bases between. CDR3: CASSPFVDTQYF. DNA for the CDR3: TGTGCCAGCTCACCTTTTGTGGATACGCAGTATTTT.

The V call is TRBV7-8, the J call TRBJ2-5; D is unresolved. Between the trimmed V and J ends, which lost 5 bases and 5 bases, there was a span of 6 bases. Germline V CDR1 and CDR2: SGHVS, FQNEAQ. The CDR3 is 11 residues long. CDR3 amino acids: CASSVVETQYF. The DNA for the CDR3 is TGTGCCAGCAGCGTCGTGGAGACCCAGTACTTC.